This entry describes one T cell receptor beta chain. This sample is part of a study of T cells of healthy individuals. V lost 4 bases and J 5 bases, leaving 17 bases between the germline ends. The CDR3 covers 15 residues. Germline-derived CDR1 and CDR2 are SGHTA and FQGNSA. MiXCR, applied by TCRdb to the 5' RACE reads, yields one record per CDR3 protein. The data show 55,000 to 65,000 distinct CDR3 sequences, roughly 15% seen once. The receptor was derived from a human donor in good health. V usage is TRBV7-2 and J usage is TRBJ2-5, with D perhaps matching TRBD1 or TRBD2 (6 bases each). CDR3 in amino acids: CASSWGGPGGETQYF. CDR3 DNA: TGTGCCAGCAGCTGGGGCGGGCCCGGGGGCGAGACCCAGTACTTC.